The source of this TCR beta chain is a study of CD8+ T cells in alopecia areata. Study in general: Those patients who were treated received oral tofacitinib, which was given at 5 to 10 mg twice daily for moderate-to-severe alopecia areata. People stayed on tofacitinib for 6 to 18 months, then stopped the drug for 6 months. Regarding the study as a whole: Normal scalp had lower clonality than lesional scalp, with alopecia totalis/universalis lesions showing this most strongly.

V gave up 0 bases and J gave up 3 bases; unmatched junction bases: 2. CDR1 SGHNT and CDR2 YYREEE come from the germline V gene (reference sequence). The CDR3 is 15 residues long. PBMCs served as the source from which CD4+ and CD8+ T cells were sorted. Comment on this clone: As yet, its antigen is unknown.

Extraction of RNA preceded its reverse transcription into cDNA, which served as the sequencing template. Assay: immunoSEQ multiplex PCR; the TCRdb copy retains only in-frame clones and omits some. The sample carries about 190,000 clones, just under 60% recorded once. The specimen was CD4+ T cells sorted from blood, collected at week 0. This receptor was identified in a human donor with alopecia areata. The rearrangement joins TRBV5-4 to TRBJ2-1, with 8 positions matching TRBD1. In DNA, the CDR3 is TGTGCCAGCAGCTTGGGGACAGGGATCTACAATGAGCAGTTCTTC. Translating it yields CASSLGTGIYNEQFF. Supplemented by reference TRBV5-4 and TRBJ2-1, the full variable domain reads ETGVTQSPTHLIKTRGQQVTLRCSSQSGHNTVSWYQQALGQGPQFIFQYYREEENGRGNFPPRFSGLQFPNYSSELNVNALELDDSALYLCASSLGTGIYNEQFFGPGTRLTVL.